The T cell receptor (beta chain) under discussion was sequenced for a study of T cell responses to AZD1222 COVID-19 vaccine. Findings and limits, study-wide: The donors showed a predominance of white British ancestry and of females, with possible underestimation of clonal diversity. Two AZD1222 administrations were followed by greater Spike-specific TCR breadth and depth.

The data were produced by immunoSEQ multiplex PCR, yet TCRdb's version contains in-frame clones alone and is incomplete. The data show roughly 150,000 clones, 92% seen once. V lost 5 bases to trimming and J lost 0 bases; unmatched junction nucleotides: 8. This CDR3 comprises 16 residues. The germline CDR1 and CDR2 sequences are SGHAT and FQNNGV. On this clone: Its specificity is unknown.

Second-dose intervals near 4 or 12 weeks were combined. The chain has TRBV11-2 and TRBJ2-3; 7 positions match TRBD1. This clonotype originated in an adult who received the AZD1222 COVID-19 vaccine. Here the sequenced sample was peripheral blood, taken 28 days after the second AZD1222 dose. CDR3 bases: TGTGCCAGCAGCCGGAAAGGGACAGTCAGCACAGATACGCAGTATTTT. Translating it yields CASSRKGTVSTDTQYF. Looking up the rest from reference TRBV11-2 and TRBJ2-3 gives the full variable domain: EAGVAQSPRYKIIEKRQSVAFWCNPISGHATLYWYQQILGQGPKLLIQFQNNGVVDDSQLPKDRFSAERLKGVDSTLKIQPAKLEDSAVYLCASSRKGTVSTDTQYFGPGTRLTVL.